Below, 5 T cell receptor beta chains from the same sample are listed, as sequenced in a study of blood T cells in healthy people across ages. A second about 7 to 12 cycle PCR used barcoded and J-beta primers. TCRdb recomputed calls from the 5' RACE reads with MiXCR, one row per CDR3 protein. The profile shows hundreds of thousands of distinct CDR3 sequences, less than 25% of them singletons. The same data also contributed to another study, on T cells of mothers and their children.

The specimen was blood. Source of these receptors: a boy under 18 in good health.

The chain employs TRBV28 and TRBJ2-6; no clear D. The germline gives CDR1 MDHEN, CDR2 SYDVKM. The CDR3 extends over 17 amino acids. The V gene lost 6 bases and the J gene lost 0 bases, with 15 bases spanning the gap. The DNA of the CDR3 is TGTGCCAGCAGACTGGACGGAATAAACTCTGGGGCCAACGTCCTGACTTTC. Protein sequence: CASRLDGINSGANVLTF.

The sample holds many counts of this clonotype. The chain uses TRBV7-9 and TRBJ2-5; possibly TRBD1 for D (5 bases). This CDR3 has 12 amino acids. V lost 6 bases and J 8 bases, leaving 13 bases between the germline ends. From germline, CDR1 is SEHNR and CDR2 FQNEAQ (reference sequence). DNA of the CDR3: TGTGCCAGCAGTTGGGGCTCCAGTACCCAGTACTTC. As protein: CASSWGSSTQYF. Combining the CDR3 with reference TRBV7-9 and TRBJ2-5 gives the whole variable domain DTGVSQNPRHKITKRGQNVTFRCDPISEHNRLYWYRQTLGQGPEFLTYFQNEAQLEKSRLLSDRFSAERPKGSFSTLEIQRTEQGDSAMYLCASSWGSSTQYFGPGTRLLVL.

The chain recombines TRBV5-4 with TRBJ2-3; no reliable D call. Germline CDR1 SGHNT, CDR2 YYREEE (reference sequence). V was cut by 4 bases and J by 3 bases, with 12 bases left in between. This CDR3 has 14 amino acids. CDR3 sequence reads: CASSPGSQTDTQYF. The CDR3 DNA follows: TGTGCCAGCAGCCCCGGATCCCAGACAGATACGCAGTATTTT.

This clonotype occurred a few times. V usage is TRBV27 and J usage is TRBJ2-1; D is possibly TRBD1 (7 bases). The germline CDR1 and CDR2 sequences are MNHEY and SMNVEV (reference sequence). CDR3 length equals 16 residues. V was cut by 3 bases and J by 7 bases, with 19 bases left in between. The CDR3 is CASSFRGAGRGNEQFF. CDR3 in DNA: TGTGCCAGCAGTTTCAGGGGGGCAGGGCGGGGAAATGAGCAGTTCTTC.

V and J are TRBV18 and TRBJ2-7, with 7 bases identical to TRBD1. Germline V CDR1 and CDR2: KGHSH, LQKENI. J lost 3 bases, V lost 4 bases, and 12 bases had no gene match. This CDR3 has 16 residues. CDR3 nucleotides: TGTGCCAGCTCACTCACTTCCGGGACAGAGAGCTACGAGCAGTACTTC. It translates to CASSLTSGTESYEQYF.